This T cell receptor beta chain was recovered during a study of blood T cell repertoires in COVID-19. Background on the study: PBMCs, B-cell-depleted T cells, or T cells were the source of the cDNA or gDNA that made up the material.

Some clones are missing from TCRdb's copy, which holds only in-frame ones; the method was immunoSEQ multiplex PCR. The sample yields about 240,000 clones, 81% seen once. V was trimmed by 4 bases and J by 3 bases, leaving 17 bases between them. Germline V gene sequence: CDR1 KGHDR, CDR2 SFDVKD. The CDR3 runs 17 residues. In Seattle, patients joined the study during active infection and were tracked longitudinally. What was sequenced was peripheral blood. The chain has TRBV24-1 and TRBJ2-2; D is perhaps TRBD1 (6 bases). This sequence originates from a woman of 80 years or more with COVID-19, enrolled during active disease. The CDR3 DNA reads TGTGCCACCAGTGAGAGACGACAGGCGTCGGACACCGGGGAGCTGTTTTTT. As protein: CATSERRQASDTGELFF.